A single sample gave rise to the 10 T cell receptor beta chains below, sequenced in a study of blood T cell repertoires in COVID-19. Assay: immunoSEQ multiplex PCR; the TCRdb copy retains only in-frame clones and omits some. The sample holds almost 250,000 clones, around 85% seen once. The sequenced sample was PBMCs or T cells enriched from blood (not recorded which). The receptors derive from a woman aged 45-59 years with acute COVID-19.

The chain is built from TRBV4-1 and TRBJ1-2, with 8 positions matching TRBD1. V lost 1 base, J lost 7 bases, and 2 bases stayed unmatched. Germline V gives CDR1 MGHRA, CDR2 YSYEKL. The CDR3 is 13 amino acids. CDR3: CASSQGGQVGYTF. The DNA for the CDR3 is TGCGCCAGCAGCCAAGGGGGACAGGTTGGCTACACCTTC.

This clone was found once. The V and J genes are TRBV5-6 and TRBJ1-2; the D gene is possibly TRBD1 (6 bases). Germline V gene lookup returns CDR1 SGHDT and CDR2 YYEEEE. Trimming removed 1 base from V and 3 bases from J, with 16 bases in between. The CDR3 extends over 16 amino acids. The CDR3, as DNA: TGTGCCAGCAGCTTGTTCTTACAGGGTTACGACTATGGCTACACCTTC. Protein product: CASSLFLQGYDYGYTF.

The chain carries TRBV12-3 or TRBV12-4 and TRBJ2-3; no definite D call. The germline V and J ends were trimmed by 6 bases and 0 bases, with 4 bases remaining between them. The CDR3 totals 12 residues. CDR3 DNA: TGTGCCAGCAGGACTAGCACAGATACGCAGTATTTT. Translated, it gives CASRTSTDTQYF.

This chain joins TRBV14 and TRBJ2-1, with 16 bases identical to TRBD2. V dropped 4 bases and J dropped 8; count of bases not matched to a gene: 5. This CDR3 region has 16 residues. CDR1 is SGHDN and CDR2 is FVKESK in the germline V gene. The chain's CDR3 is CASSLGTSGGAYEQFF. In nucleotides, the CDR3 is TGTGCCAGCAGCCTAGGGACTAGCGGGGGGGCCTATGAGCAGTTCTTC. Supplemented by reference TRBV14 and TRBJ2-1, the full variable domain reads EAGVTQFPSHSVIEKGQTVTLRCDPISGHDNLYWYRRVMGKEIKFLLHFVKESKQDESGMPNNRFLAERTGGTYSTLKVQPAELEDSGVYFCASSLGTSGGAYEQFFGPGTRLTVL.

This clone was recorded only once. The CDR3 region has the DNA TGCAGCGTTGAAGAGGGGGGTTACTACGAGCAGTACTTC. It is translated as CSVEEGGYYEQYF. This chain joins TRBV29-1 and TRBJ2-7, with a tentative D call TRBD2 (6 bases). Germline V CDR1 and CDR2: SQVTM, ANQGSEA. This CDR3 region has 13 residues. V lost 0 bases and J 3 bases, leaving 9 bases between the germline ends.

The chain links TRBV5-3 to TRBJ1-2; 7 positions agree with TRBD1. TRBV5-3 has ORF status, its function being uncertain. The CDR3 extends over 16 amino acids. The ends lost 0 bases at V and 4 bases at J; junction bases unmatched: 9. CDR3 amino acids: CARSLAEGQSLYGYTF. The CDR3 nucleotides are TGTGCCAGAAGCTTGGCGGAGGGACAGAGCCTCTATGGCTACACCTTC.

This chain links TRBV2 with TRBJ1-5; TRBD1 might be the D (6 bases). CDR3 length: 14 amino acids. CDR1 and CDR2 (germline): SNHLY, FYNNEI. V was clipped by 3 bases and J by 9 bases, with 15 bases between them. CDR3 loop: CASSDARGEGPQHF. The CDR3 DNA is TGTGCCAGCAGTGATGCCAGGGGAGAGGGGCCCCAGCATTTT. Combining the CDR3 with reference TRBV2 and TRBJ1-5 gives the whole variable domain EPEVTQTPSHQVTQMGQEVILRCVPISNHLYFYWYRQILGQKVEFLVSFYNNEISEKSEIFDDQFSVERPDGSNFTLKIRSTKLEDSAMYFCASSDARGEGPQHFGDGTRLSIL.

The V and J genes are TRBV7-8 and TRBJ2-1; TRBD1 agrees at 8 bases. Germline V gene sequence: CDR1 SGHVS, CDR2 FQNEAQ. The CDR3 consists of 14 residues. V trimming: 1 base; J trimming: 8 bases; junction bases outside the gene matches: 4. CDR3 in amino acids: CASSLVNRGDEQFF. As DNA, the CDR3 is TGTGCCAGCAGCTTAGTCAACAGGGGGGATGAGCAGTTCTTC.

The J gene is TRBJ1-1, the V gene TRBV5-1; D ambiguous. The CDR3 consists of 13 residues. Trimming cost V 4 bases and J 4 bases, with 11 bases left between them. Per germline, CDR1 SGHRS and CDR2 YFSETQ. The CDR3, as DNA: TGCGCCAGCAGCGAGCCAGGCAGCACTGAAGCTTTCTTT. Protein sequence: CASSEPGSTEAFF. The full variable domain, in which reference TRBV5-1 and TRBJ1-1 provide the parts outside the CDR3, is KAGVTQTPRYLIKTRGQQVTLSCSPISGHRSVSWYQQTPGQGLQFLFEYFSETQRNKGNFPGRFSGRQFSNSRSEMNVSTLELGDSALYLCASSEPGSTEAFFGQGTRLTVV.

This clone was found once. V is TRBV30 and J is TRBJ2-3, with D hard to call. The germline V gene encodes CDR1 GTSNPN and CDR2 SVGIG (reference sequence). The CDR3 consists of 11 residues. Trimming removed 1 base from V and 7 bases from J, with 6 bases in between. The CDR3 region has the DNA TGTGCCTGGAGTGCAGGAAATACGCAGTATTTT. It codes for CAWSAGNTQYF.